This is a list of T cell receptor beta chains from one sample in a study of CD8+CD57+ T cells in acquired aplastic anemia. TCRdb used MiXCR to reprocess the reads, holding one entry per CDR3 protein. Altogether about 120,000 distinct CDR3 sequences are present, approximately 61% being singletons, with the ten largest covering roughly 30%. The sample consisted of sorted CD4+, CD8+, or CD8+CD57+ T cells (not recorded which) from PBMCs. These receptors came from a human donor with aplastic anemia. Each CDR3 is given with its conserved first and last residue. The order of the fields is J gene, V gene, CDR3 protein.

>TRBJ2-7|TRBV5-1
CASSHGQGADEQYF
>TRBJ1-1|TRBV10-2
CASSDGRGFEAFF
>TRBJ2-7|TRBV5-6
CASSFQTGVYEQYF
>TRBJ1-1|TRBV20-1
CSARVGGRNTEAFF
>TRBJ2-7|TRBV29-1
CSVGSDYEQYF
>TRBJ1-5|TRBV5-1
CASSPRGGSNQPQHF
>TRBJ2-5|TRBV2
CASSLNGLQDTQYF
>TRBJ1-2|TRBV19
CASRRRDGYTF
>TRBJ2-7|TRBV12-2
CASRPPPSGFSYEQYF
>TRBJ2-1|TRBV9
CASSARLAGGASPFNSEQFF
>TRBJ2-7|TRBV10-2
CASSAAAKPYEQYF
>TRBJ1-5|TRBV19
CASSIDPAAQPQHF
>TRBJ1-2|TRBV2
CASSEAWGTYGYTF
>TRBJ2-1|TRBV24-1
CATSDSTSGRGNEQFF
>TRBJ2-3|TRBV25-1
CASRELLAYTQYF
>TRBJ2-7|TRBV10-3
CAISESGTVPTYEQYF
>TRBJ2-7|TRBV15
CATSRPRGEQYF
>TRBJ2-1|TRBV5-4
CASSLAPAGGPYNEQFF
>TRBJ2-1|TRBV20-1
CSALKPQYNEQFF
>TRBJ1-2|TRBV24-1
CATSDWGQDYGYTF
>TRBJ1-1|TRBV7-9
CASSQERTAFF
>TRBJ1-6|TRBV27
CASSRAGEGSYNSPLHF
>TRBJ2-5|TRBV11-3
CASSLDRGWSETQYF
>TRBJ2-3|TRBV4-2
CASSPGEASTDTQYF
>TRBJ2-5|TRBV5-5
CASSLGGGSGEETQYF
>TRBJ1-1|TRBV20-1
CSARDVTEAFF
>TRBJ1-1|TRBV6-1
CASSEGNLNTEAFF
>TRBJ2-1|TRBV15
CATSRGRLAGTDNEQFF
>TRBJ2-6|TRBV29-1
CSVEDWGDSGANVLTF
>TRBJ2-1|TRBV2
CASTGQFGITEQFF
>TRBJ1-1|TRBV12-3/TRBV12-4
CASSWAGGRGTEAFF
>TRBJ1-1|TRBV29-1
CSVLTGVNTEAFF
>TRBJ2-3|TRBV19
CASSGRGGDTQYF
>TRBJ1-4|TRBV14
CASSQIQGAIGEKLFF
>TRBJ1-2|TRBV10-3
CAISDKNYGYTF
>TRBJ2-1|TRBV11-1
CASSLVLRDSDYNEQFF
>TRBJ2-1|TRBV7-2
CASRTMDTYKEQFF
>TRBJ2-2|TRBV4-3
CASSQDLSGETGELFF
>TRBJ2-2|TRBV12-3/TRBV12-4
CASSLGELFF
>TRBJ2-7|TRBV10-2
CATLSRTANYEQYF
>TRBJ1-6|TRBV3-1
CASSQRQGASPLHF
>TRBJ1-5|TRBV7-8
CASSLASGLELPQHF
>TRBJ1-1|TRBV6-1
CASIENPRVEAFF
>TRBJ2-5|TRBV7-2
CASSLVRGETQYF
>TRBJ1-4|TRBV9
CASSPQGVTTNEKLFF
>TRBJ1-5|TRBV19
CASSTNSNQPQHF
>TRBJ2-7|TRBV7-8
CASSSGTREQYF